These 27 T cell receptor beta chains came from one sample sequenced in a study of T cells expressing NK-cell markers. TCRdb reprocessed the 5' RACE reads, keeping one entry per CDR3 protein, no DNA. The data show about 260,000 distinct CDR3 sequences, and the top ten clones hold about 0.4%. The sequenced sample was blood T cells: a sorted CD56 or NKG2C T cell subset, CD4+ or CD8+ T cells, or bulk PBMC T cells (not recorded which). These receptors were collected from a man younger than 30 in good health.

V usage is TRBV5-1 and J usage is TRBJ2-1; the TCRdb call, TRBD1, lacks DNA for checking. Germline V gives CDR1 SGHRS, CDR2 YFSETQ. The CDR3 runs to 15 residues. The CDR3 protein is CASSLEQGTYNEQFF. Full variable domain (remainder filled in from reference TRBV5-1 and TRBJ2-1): KAGVTQTPRYLIKTRGQQVTLSCSPISGHRSVSWYQQTPGQGLQFLFEYFSETQRNKGNFPGRFSGRQFSNSRSEMNVSTLELGDSALYLCASSLEQGTYNEQFFGPGTRLTVL.

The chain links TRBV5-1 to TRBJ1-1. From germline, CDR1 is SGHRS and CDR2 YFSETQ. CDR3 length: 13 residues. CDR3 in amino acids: CASSLEQVEKAFF.

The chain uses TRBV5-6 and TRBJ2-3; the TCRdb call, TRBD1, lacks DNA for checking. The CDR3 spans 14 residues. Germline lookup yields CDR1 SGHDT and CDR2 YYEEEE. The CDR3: CASSLQGPTDTQYF. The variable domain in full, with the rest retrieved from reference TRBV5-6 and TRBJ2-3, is DAGVTQSPTHLIKTRGQQVTLRCSPKSGHDTVSWYQQALGQGPQFIFQYYEEEERQRGNFPDRFSGHQFPNYSSELNVNALLLGDSALYLCASSLQGPTDTQYFGPGTRLTVL.

CDR3 region: CASNPLWGPGELFF. The V and J genes are TRBV7-2 and TRBJ2-2. Germline-derived CDR1 and CDR2 are SGHTA and FQGNSA. This CDR3 is built from 14 residues.

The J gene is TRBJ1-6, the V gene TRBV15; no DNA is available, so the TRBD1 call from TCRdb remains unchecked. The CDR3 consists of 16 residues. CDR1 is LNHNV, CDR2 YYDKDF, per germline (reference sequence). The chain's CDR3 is CATSRDLPREGSPLHF.

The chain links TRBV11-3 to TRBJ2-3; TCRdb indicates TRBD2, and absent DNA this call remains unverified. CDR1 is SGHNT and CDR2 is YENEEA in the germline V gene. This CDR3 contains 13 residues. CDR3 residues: CASGKGGTDTQYF.

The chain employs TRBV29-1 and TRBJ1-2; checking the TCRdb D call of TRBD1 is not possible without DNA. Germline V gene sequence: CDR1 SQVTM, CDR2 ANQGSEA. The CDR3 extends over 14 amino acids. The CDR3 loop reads CSVDGGQGPYGYTF.

The CDR3 here is CSARDPKGSTEAFF. The chain couples TRBV20-1 to TRBJ1-1. Per the germline V gene, CDR1 is DFQATT and CDR2 is SNEGSKA (reference sequence). The CDR3 contains 14 residues.

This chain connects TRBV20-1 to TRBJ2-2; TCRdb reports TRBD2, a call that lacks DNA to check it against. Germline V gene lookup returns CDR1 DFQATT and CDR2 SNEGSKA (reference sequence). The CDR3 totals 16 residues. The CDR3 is CSARGEGGFLSGELFF.

The CDR3 sequence is CASRTDGMETQYF. J is TRBJ2-5 and V is TRBV12-3 or TRBV12-4. This CDR3 contains 13 residues.

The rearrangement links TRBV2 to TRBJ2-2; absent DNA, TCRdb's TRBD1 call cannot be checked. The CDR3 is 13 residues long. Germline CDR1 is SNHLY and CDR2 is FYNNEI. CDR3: CATGTANTGELFF. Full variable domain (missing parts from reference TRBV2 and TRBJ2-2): EPEVTQTPSHQVTQMGQEVILRCVPISNHLYFYWYRQILGQKVEFLVSFYNNEISEKSEIFDDQFSVERPDGSNFTLKIRSTKLEDSAMYFCATGTANTGELFFGEGSRLTVL.

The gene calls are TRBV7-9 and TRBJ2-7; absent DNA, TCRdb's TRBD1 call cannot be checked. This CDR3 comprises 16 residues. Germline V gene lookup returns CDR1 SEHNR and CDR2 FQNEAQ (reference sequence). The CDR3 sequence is CASSSVKTGRTYEQYF.

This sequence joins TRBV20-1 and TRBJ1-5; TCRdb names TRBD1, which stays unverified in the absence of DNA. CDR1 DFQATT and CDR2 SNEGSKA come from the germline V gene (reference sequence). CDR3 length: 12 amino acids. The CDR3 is CSASGQNQPQHF.

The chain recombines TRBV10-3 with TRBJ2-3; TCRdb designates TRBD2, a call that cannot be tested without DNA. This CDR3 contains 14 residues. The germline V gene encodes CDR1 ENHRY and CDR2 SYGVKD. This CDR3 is CAARRGGSTDTQYF.

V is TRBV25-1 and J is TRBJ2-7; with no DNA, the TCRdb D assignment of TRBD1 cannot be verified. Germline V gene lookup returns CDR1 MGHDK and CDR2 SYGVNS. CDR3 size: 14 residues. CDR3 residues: CASSDWGATAEQYF.

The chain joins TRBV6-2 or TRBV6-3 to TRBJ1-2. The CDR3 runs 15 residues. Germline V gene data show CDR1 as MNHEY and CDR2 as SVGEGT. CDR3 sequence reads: CASSYAIHPNYGYTF.

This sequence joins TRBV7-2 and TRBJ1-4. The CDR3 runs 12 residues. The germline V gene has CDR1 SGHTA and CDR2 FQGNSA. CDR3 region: CASSYPHEKLFF.

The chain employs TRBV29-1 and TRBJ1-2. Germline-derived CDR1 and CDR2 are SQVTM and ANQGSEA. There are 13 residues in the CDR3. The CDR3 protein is CSVSGLGAYGYTF.

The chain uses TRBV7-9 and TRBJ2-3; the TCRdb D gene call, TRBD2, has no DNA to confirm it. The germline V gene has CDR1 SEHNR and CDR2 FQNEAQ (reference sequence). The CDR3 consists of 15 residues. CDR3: CASSHGTPPTDTQYF.

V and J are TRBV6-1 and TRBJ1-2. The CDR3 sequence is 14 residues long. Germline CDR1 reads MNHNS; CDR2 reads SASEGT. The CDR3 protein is CATSPGTGLYGYTF.

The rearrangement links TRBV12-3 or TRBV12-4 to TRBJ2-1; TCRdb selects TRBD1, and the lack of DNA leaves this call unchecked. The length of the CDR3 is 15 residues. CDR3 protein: CASSPRGRGRNEQFF.

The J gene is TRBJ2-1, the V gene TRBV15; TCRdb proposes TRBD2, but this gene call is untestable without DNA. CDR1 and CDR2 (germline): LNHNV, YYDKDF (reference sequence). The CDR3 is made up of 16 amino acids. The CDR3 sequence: CATSERPGLAGVGTFF.

CDR3 sequence reads: CASRGPGTGVNEQFF. The chain has TRBV6-1 and TRBJ2-1; TCRdb's assignment of TRBD1 cannot be checked, as there is no DNA. CDR1 MNHNS and CDR2 SASEGT come from the germline V gene. This CDR3 has 15 residues.

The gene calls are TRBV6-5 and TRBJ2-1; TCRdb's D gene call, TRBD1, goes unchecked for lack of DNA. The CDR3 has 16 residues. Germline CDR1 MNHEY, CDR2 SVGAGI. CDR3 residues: CASSYGTGITNNEQFF.

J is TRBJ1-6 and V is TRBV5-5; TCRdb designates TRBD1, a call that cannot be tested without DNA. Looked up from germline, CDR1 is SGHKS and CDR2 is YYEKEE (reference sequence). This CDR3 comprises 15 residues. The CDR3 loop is CASLWIGGDNSPLHF.

This chain's CDR3 is CASTAGAFYEQYF. The V and J genes are TRBV12-3 or TRBV12-4 and TRBJ2-7; TCRdb proposes TRBD1, but this gene call is untestable without DNA. CDR3 length equals 13 residues.

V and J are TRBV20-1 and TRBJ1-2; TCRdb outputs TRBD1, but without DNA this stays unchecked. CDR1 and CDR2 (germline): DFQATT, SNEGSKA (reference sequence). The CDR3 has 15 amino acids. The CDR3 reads CSARPTGTTNYGYTF.